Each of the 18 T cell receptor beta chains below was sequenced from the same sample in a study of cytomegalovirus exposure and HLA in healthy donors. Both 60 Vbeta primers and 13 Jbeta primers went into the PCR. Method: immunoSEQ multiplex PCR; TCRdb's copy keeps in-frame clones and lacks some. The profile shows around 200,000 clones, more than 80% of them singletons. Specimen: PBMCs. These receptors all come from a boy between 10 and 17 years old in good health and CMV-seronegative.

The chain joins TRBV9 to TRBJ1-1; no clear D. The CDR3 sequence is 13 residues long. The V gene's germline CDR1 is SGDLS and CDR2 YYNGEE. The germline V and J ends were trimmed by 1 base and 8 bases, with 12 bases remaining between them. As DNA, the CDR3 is TGTGCCAGCAGCGTAACCCCTGAGAGAGAAGCTTTCTTT. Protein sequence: CASSVTPEREAFF.

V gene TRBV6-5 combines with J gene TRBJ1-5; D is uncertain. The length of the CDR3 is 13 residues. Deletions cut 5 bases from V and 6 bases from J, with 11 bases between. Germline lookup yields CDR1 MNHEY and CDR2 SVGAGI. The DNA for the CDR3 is TGTGCCAGCAGTCAAATCTCAGGTCAGCCCCAGCATTTT. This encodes CASSQISGQPQHF.

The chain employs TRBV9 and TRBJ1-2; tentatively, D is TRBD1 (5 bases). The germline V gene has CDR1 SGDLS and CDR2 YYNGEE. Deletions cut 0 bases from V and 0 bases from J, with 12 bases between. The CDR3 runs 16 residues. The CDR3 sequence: CASSVEAGPSNYGYTF. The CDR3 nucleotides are TGTGCCAGCAGCGTAGAGGCGGGACCGTCTAACTATGGCTACACCTTC.

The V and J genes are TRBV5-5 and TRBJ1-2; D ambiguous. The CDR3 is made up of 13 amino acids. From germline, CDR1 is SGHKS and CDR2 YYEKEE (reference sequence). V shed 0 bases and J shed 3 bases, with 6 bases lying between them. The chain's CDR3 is CASSLAGDYGYTF. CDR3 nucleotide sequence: TGTGCCAGCAGCTTGGCAGGTGACTATGGCTACACCTTC. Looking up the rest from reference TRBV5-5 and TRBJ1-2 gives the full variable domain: DAGVTQSPTHLIKTRGQQVTLRCSPISGHKSVSWYQQVLGQGPQFIFQYYEKEERGRGNFPDRFSARQFPNYSSELNVNALLLGDSALYLCASSLAGDYGYTFGSGTRLTVV.

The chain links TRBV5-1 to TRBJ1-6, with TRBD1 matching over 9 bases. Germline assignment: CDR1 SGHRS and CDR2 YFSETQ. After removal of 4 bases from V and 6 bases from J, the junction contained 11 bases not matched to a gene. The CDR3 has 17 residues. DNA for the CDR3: TGCGCCAGCAGCAGGGCGGACAGGGGTTCCAGTAATTCACCCCTCCACTTT. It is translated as CASSRADRGSSNSPLHF.

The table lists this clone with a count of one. The CDR3 spells CASRAINEQYF. CDR3 nucleotides: TGTGCCAGCAGAGCTATTAACGAGCAGTACTTC. This chain links TRBV6-1 with TRBJ2-7; D is ambiguous. Germline lookup yields CDR1 MNHNS and CDR2 SASEGT. Trimming cost V 6 bases and J 5 bases, with 8 bases left between them. The CDR3 totals 11 residues.

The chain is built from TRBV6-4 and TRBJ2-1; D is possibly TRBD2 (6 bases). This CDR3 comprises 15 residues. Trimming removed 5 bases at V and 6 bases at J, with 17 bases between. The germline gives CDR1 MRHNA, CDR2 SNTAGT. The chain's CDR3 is CASSPTGAGSNEQFF. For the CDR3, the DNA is TGTGCCAGCAGTCCCACCGGTGCGGGATCCAATGAGCAGTTCTTC.

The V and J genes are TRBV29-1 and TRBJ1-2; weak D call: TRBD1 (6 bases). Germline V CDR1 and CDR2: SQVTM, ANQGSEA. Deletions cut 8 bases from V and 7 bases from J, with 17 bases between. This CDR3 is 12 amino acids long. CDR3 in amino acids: CSSQTGLGGYTF. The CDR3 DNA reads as TGCAGCTCCCAGACAGGATTGGGTGGCTACACCTTC.

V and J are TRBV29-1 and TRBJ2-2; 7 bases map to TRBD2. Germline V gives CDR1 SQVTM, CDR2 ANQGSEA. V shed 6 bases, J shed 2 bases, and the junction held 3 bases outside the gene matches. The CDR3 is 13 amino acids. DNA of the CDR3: TGCAGCGTAGCGGGGATTAACACCGGGGAGCTGTTTTTT. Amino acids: CSVAGINTGELFF.

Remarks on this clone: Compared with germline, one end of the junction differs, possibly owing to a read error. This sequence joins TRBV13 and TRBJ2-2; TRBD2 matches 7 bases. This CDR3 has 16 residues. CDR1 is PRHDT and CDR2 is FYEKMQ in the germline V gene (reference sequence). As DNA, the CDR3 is TGTGCCAGCAGCCTAGGGTTAGCGGGGAACACCGGGGAGCTGTTTTTT. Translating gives CASSLGLAGNTGELFF.

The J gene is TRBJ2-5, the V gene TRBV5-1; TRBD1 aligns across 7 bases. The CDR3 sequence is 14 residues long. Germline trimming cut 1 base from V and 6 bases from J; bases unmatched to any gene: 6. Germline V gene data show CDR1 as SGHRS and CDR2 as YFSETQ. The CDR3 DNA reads TGCGCCAGCAGCTTGCCGACAGGGCAAAAGACCCAGTACTTC. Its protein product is CASSLPTGQKTQYF.

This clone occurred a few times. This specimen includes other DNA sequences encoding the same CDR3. CDR3 nucleotides: TGCGCCAGCAGCTTAGACAGGACAAGCACAGATACGCAGTATTTT. Its protein is CASSLDRTSTDTQYF. The gene calls are TRBV5-1 and TRBJ2-3; tentatively, D is TRBD1 (6 bases). Germline V gene sequence: CDR1 SGHRS, CDR2 YFSETQ. The CDR3 runs 15 residues. Between the trimmed V and J ends, which lost 2 bases and 0 bases, there was a span of 10 bases.

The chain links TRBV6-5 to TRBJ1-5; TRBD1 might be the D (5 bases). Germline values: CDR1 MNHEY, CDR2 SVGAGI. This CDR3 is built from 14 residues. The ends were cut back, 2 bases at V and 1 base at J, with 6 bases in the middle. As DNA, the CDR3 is TGTGCCAGCAGTTACGGACACAGCAATCAGCCCCAGCATTTT. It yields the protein CASSYGHSNQPQHF.

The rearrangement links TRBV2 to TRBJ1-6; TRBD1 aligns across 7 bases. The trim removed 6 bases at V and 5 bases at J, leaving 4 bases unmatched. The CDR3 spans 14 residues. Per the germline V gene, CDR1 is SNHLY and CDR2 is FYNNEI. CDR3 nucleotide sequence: TGTGCCAGCAGCCGGGACAGTAATAATTCACCCCTCCACTTT. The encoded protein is CASSRDSNNSPLHF.

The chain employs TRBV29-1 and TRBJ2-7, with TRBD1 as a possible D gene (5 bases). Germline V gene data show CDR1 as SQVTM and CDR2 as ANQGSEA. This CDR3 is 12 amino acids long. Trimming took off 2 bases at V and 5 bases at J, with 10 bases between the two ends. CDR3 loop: CSVERGTDEQYF. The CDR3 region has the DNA TGCAGCGTTGAAAGGGGCACCGACGAGCAGTACTTC.

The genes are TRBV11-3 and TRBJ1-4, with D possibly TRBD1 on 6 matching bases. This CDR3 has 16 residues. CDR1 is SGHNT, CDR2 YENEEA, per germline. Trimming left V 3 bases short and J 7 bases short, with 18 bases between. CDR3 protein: CASSLGASADLEKLFF. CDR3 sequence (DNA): TGTGCCAGCAGCTTGGGGGCGTCGGCGGATCTTGAAAAACTGTTTTTT.

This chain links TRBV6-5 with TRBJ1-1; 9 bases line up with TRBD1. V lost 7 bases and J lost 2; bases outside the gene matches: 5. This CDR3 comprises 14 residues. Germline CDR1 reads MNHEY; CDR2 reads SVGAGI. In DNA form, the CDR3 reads TGTGCCAGCAAAGGGACAGGGAGAAACACTGAAGCTTTCTTT. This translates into CASKGTGRNTEAFF.

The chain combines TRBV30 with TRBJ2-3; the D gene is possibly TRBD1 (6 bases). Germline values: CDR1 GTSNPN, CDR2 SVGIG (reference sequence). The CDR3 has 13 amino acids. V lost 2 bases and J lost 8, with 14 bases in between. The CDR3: CAWSLGAQATQYF. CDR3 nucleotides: TGTGCCTGGAGTTTGGGGGCCCAAGCTACGCAGTATTTT. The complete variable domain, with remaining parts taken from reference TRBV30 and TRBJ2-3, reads SQTIHQWPATLVQPVGSPLSLECTVEGTSNPNLYWYRQAAGRGLQLLFYSVGIGQISSEVPQNLSASRPQDRQFILSSKKLLLSDSGFYLCAWSLGAQATQYFGPGTRLTVL.